This TCR beta chain was sequenced in a study of cytomegalovirus exposure and HLA in healthy donors. The study ran its PCR with 60 Vbeta and 13 Jbeta primers. The data were produced by immunoSEQ multiplex PCR, yet TCRdb's version contains in-frame clones alone and is incomplete. The sample gives fewer than 200,000 clones, around 78% of which show up once; roughly 0.82% is in the top ten. Germline V gene data show CDR1 as SGHDN and CDR2 as FVKESK. The trim removed 4 bases at V and 4 bases at J, leaving 12 bases unmatched. The CDR3 totals 16 residues. Study-wide results and caveats: DRB1 showed the most TCR associations and HLA-C the fewest in a later analysis, as rates varied by HLA locus. Indistinguishability led to the exclusion of some V segments, TRBV6-2 and TRBV6-3 included. For presence/absence analyses, sequencing depth was assumed to be roughly uniform across donors. Later analysis demonstrated an association between a missense DCLRE1C variant and TCR beta V- and J-gene trimming.

Remarks on this clone: Its antigen is unknown.

The chain joins TRBV14 to TRBJ1-2, with TRBD1 matching over 7 bases. Source material: PBMCs. The sequence came from a female donor in good health and CMV-seronegative. This chain's CDR3 is CASSPRQEGASYGYTF. CDR3 nucleotides: TGTGCCAGCAGCCCCAGACAGGAGGGGGCCTCCTATGGCTACACCTTC.